The rows below give T cell receptor beta chains drawn from one sample of a study of T cells in Graves' hyperthyroidism and ophthalmopathy. Each CDR3 protein is one row after TCRdb ran MiXCR on the multiplex PCR reads. The table has about 560,000 distinct CDR3 sequences, approximately 16% seen once. Sequencing input: blood. These TCRs come from a woman aged 18-30 years with Graves' hyperthyroidism. The CDR3 runs from the conserved cysteine through the conserved F or W. The D gene is left open where the match is weak. The size entry is marked missing in some rows and otherwise reads once, few, many or a size class.

j_call | clone_size | d_call | v_call | cdr3_aa | cdr3_nt
TRBJ2-5 | many | TRBD1 | TRBV7-8 | CASSLGHGTGPSETQYF | TGTGCCAGCAGCTTAGGTCATGGGACAGGGCCAAGTGAGACCCAGTACTTC
TRBJ1-2 | few | TRBD1 | TRBV19 | CASSTDRGPLYGYTF | TGTGCCAGTAGTACGGACAGGGGACCCCTCTATGGCTACACCTTC
TRBJ1-5 | few | - | TRBV28 | CASNPLGNQPQHF | TGTGCCAGCAACCCATTGGGCAATCAGCCCCAGCATTTT
TRBJ2-7 | - | TRBD2 | TRBV30 | CAWRSSGRREQYF | TGTGCCTGGAGAAGTAGCGGGAGGAGGGAGCAGTACTTC
TRBJ1-6 | - | - | TRBV6-1 | CASRGVSGSPLHF | TGTGCCAGCAGGGGGGTCAGCGGTTCACCCCTCCACTTT
TRBJ2-3 | many | - | TRBV2 | CASSEEVGTQYF | TGTGCCAGCAGTGAAGAAGTGGGTACGCAGTATTTT
TRBJ1-1 | many | - | TRBV18 | CASSPRQAPDTEAFF | TGTGCCAGCTCACCACGACAGGCCCCGGACACTGAAGCTTTCTTT
TRBJ1-4 | many | - | TRBV5-1 | CASSLASTANEKLFF | TGCGCCAGCAGCTTGGCCTCAACGGCGAATGAAAAACTGTTTTTT
TRBJ1-2 | - | TRBD1 | TRBV20-1 | CSAEQGVGGYTF | TGCAGTGCTGAACAGGGGGTGGGTGGCTACACCTTC
TRBJ1-2 | - | - | TRBV10-1 | CASSETAWGNYGYTF | TGCGCCAGCAGTGAGACAGCATGGGGAAACTATGGCTACACCTTC
TRBJ1-1 | many | TRBD1 | TRBV28 | CASSFRDRAAWTEAFF | TGTGCCAGCAGTTTCAGGGACAGGGCAGCGTGGACTGAAGCTTTCTTT
TRBJ1-5 | - | - | TRBV2 | CASWIGWGNQPQHF | TGTGCCAGCTGGATTGGGTGGGGTAATCAGCCCCAGCATTTT
TRBJ2-1 | many | TRBD2 | TRBV11-2 | CASSLDPQRETRNEQFF | TGTGCCAGCAGCTTAGATCCCCAGCGGGAGACTAGAAATGAGCAGTTCTTC
TRBJ1-3 | - | - | TRBV6-2/TRBV6-3 | CASSYSTGGNTIYF | TGTGCCAGCAGTTACTCGACAGGAGGAAACACCATATATTTT
TRBJ2-7 | - | - | TRBV12-3/TRBV12-4 | CASGDPEYEQYF | TGTGCCAGCGGGGACCCGGAATACGAGCAGTACTTC
TRBJ2-6 | few | - | TRBV27 | CASKIQPGANVLTF | TGTGCCAGCAAGATCCAACCTGGGGCCAACGTCCTGACTTTC
TRBJ2-7 | many | TRBD2 | TRBV7-9 | CASSPWGGYEQYF | TGTGCCAGCAGCCCGTGGGGGGGGTACGAGCAGTACTTC
TRBJ1-2 | many | - | TRBV27 | CASSARLGSDGYTF | TGTGCCAGCAGTGCGAGGTTGGGTTCGGATGGCTACACCTTC
TRBJ2-2 | once | TRBD2 | TRBV28 | CASSFGLAGYTGEGWNTGELFF | TGTGCCAGCAGTTTCGGACTAGCGGGATACACAGGAGAGGGGTGGAACACCGGGGAGCTGTTTTTT
TRBJ2-2 | - | TRBD1 | TRBV12-3/TRBV12-4 | CASSPRQGGTTGELFF | TGTGCCAGCAGTCCACGACAGGGTGGGACGACCGGGGAGCTGTTTTTT
TRBJ1-1 | - | - | TRBV19 | CASSIAWNTEAFF | TGTGCCAGTAGTATCGCCTGGAACACTGAAGCTTTCTTT
TRBJ2-2 | - | - | TRBV7-9 | CASSLALRRQNTGELFF | TGTGCCAGCAGCTTGGCTCTGAGACGGCAGAACACCGGGGAGCTGTTTTTT
TRBJ1-5 | - | - | TRBV15 | CATSRDPGYQPQHF | TGTGCCACCAGCAGAGACCCCGGTTATCAGCCCCAGCATTTT
TRBJ2-7 | - | - | TRBV12-3/TRBV12-4 | CASSNFSYEQYF | TGTGCCAGCAGTAACTTTAGCTACGAGCAGTACTTC
TRBJ2-1 | - | - | TRBV20-1 | CSAPPTVYNEQFF | TGCAGTGCTCCCCCGACAGTCTACAATGAGCAGTTCTTC
TRBJ1-4 | - | TRBD1 | TRBV11-3 | CASSYQGAPGKLFF | TGTGCCAGCAGTTATCAGGGGGCGCCGGGAAAACTGTTTTTT
TRBJ2-1 | - | TRBD2 | TRBV4-1 | CASSQDSGGGAYEQFF | TGCGCCAGCAGCCAAGACTCTGGCGGGGGGGCCTATGAGCAGTTCTTC
TRBJ1-2 | many | - | TRBV10-3 | CAISGPGNYGYTF | TGTGCCATCAGTGGGCCGGGGAACTATGGCTACACCTTC
TRBJ2-1 | - | TRBD2 | TRBV6-2/TRBV6-3 | CASSYQRGDTNEQFF | TGTGCCAGCAGTTACCAGCGGGGGGACACCAATGAGCAGTTCTTC
TRBJ1-3 | few | - | TRBV10-1 | CASSDGASGNTIYF | TGCGCCAGCAGTGATGGGGCTTCTGGAAACACCATATATTTT
TRBJ1-6 | - | TRBD1 | TRBV19 | CASSIPLGQGRINSPLHF | TGTGCCAGTAGTATCCCCCTTGGACAGGGCAGAATTAATTCACCCCTCCACTTT
TRBJ1-3 | - | - | TRBV12-3/TRBV12-4 | CASSSRGSGNTIYF | TGTGCCAGCAGCTCGAGGGGCTCTGGAAACACCATATATTTT
TRBJ1-2 | - | - | TRBV7-9 | CASREGGDGIGYTF | TGTGCCAGCAGAGAGGGGGGGGACGGGATTGGCTACACCTTC
TRBJ1-1 | many | TRBD1 | TRBV27 | CASNRGQGDTEAFF | TGTGCCAGCAATCGCGGACAGGGGGACACTGAAGCTTTCTTT
TRBJ2-7 | many | - | TRBV12-5 | CASGIQGYYEQYF | TGTGCTAGTGGCATTCAGGGTTACTACGAGCAGTACTTC
TRBJ1-6 | - | TRBD1 | TRBV19 | CASSTTDRGINSPLHF | TGTGCCAGTAGTACGACGGACAGGGGGATAAATTCACCCCTCCACTTT
TRBJ2-3 | many | TRBD2 | TRBV20-1 | CSARLAGGPRFRTDTQYF | TGCAGTGCTAGACTAGCGGGAGGGCCCAGGTTCCGCACAGATACGCAGTATTTT
TRBJ2-1 | - | - | TRBV20-1 | CSARDLIPADEQFF | TGCAGTGCTAGAGATCTTATCCCTGCCGATGAGCAGTTCTTC
TRBJ1-1 | - | - | TRBV12-3/TRBV12-4 | CASRFLDLQVAFF | TGTGCCAGCAGGTTTTTAGATCTGCAGGTCGCTTTCTTT
TRBJ2-1 | many | TRBD1 | TRBV20-1 | CSAPSGTADSYNEQFF | TGCAGTGCTCCATCCGGGACAGCAGATTCCTACAATGAGCAGTTCTTC
TRBJ2-5 | - | - | TRBV2 | CASSERGGGQETQYF | TGTGCCAGCAGTGAAAGAGGGGGGGGACAAGAGACCCAGTACTTC
TRBJ1-1 | - | - | TRBV7-2 | CASSGHLGVNTEAFF | TGTGCCAGCAGCGGTCATTTGGGGGTGAACACTGAAGCTTTCTTT
TRBJ2-5 | many | TRBD2 | TRBV6-6 | CASSYSLGLAGGRGETQYF | TGTGCCAGCAGTTACTCCCTCGGACTAGCGGGAGGCAGGGGAGAGACCCAGTACTTC
TRBJ1-6 | few | TRBD1 | TRBV6-2/TRBV6-3 | CASSYDRGRISSPLHF | TGTGCCAGCAGTTATGACAGGGGGCGCATCAGTTCACCCCTCCACTTT
TRBJ2-5 | many | - | TRBV7-6 | CASSLARAGGETQYF | TGTGCCAGCAGCTTAGCCAGGGCGGGCGGCGAGACCCAGTACTTC
TRBJ2-6 | - | - | TRBV7-3 | CASSLGSASRSGANVLTF | TGTGCCAGCAGCTTAGGATCCGCGTCCCGTTCTGGGGCCAACGTCCTGACTTTC
TRBJ2-7 | - | - | TRBV6-1 | CASSNAHEQYF | TGTGCCAGCAGCAATGCCCACGAGCAGTACTTC
TRBJ2-4 | many | - | TRBV2 | CASGTSKGPNIQYF | TGTGCCAGCGGGACTTCCAAAGGACCCAACATTCAGTACTTC